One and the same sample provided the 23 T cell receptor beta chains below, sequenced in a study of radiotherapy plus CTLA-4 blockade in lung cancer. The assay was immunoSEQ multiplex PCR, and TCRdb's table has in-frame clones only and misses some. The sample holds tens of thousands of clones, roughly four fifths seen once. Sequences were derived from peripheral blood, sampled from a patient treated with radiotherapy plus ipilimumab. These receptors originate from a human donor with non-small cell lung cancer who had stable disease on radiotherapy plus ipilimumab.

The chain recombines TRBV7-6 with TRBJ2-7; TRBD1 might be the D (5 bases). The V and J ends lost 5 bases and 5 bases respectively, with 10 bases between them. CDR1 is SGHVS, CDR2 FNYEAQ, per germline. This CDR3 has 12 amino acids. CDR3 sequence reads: CASSATGNEQYF. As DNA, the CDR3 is TGTGCCAGCAGCGCCACAGGAAACGAGCAGTACTTC. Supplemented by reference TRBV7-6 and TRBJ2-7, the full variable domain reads GAGVSQSPRYKVTKRGQDVALRCDPISGHVSLYWYRQALGQGPEFLTYFNYEAQQDKSGLPNDRFSAERPEGSISTLTIQRTEQRDSAMYRCASSATGNEQYFGPGTRLTVT.

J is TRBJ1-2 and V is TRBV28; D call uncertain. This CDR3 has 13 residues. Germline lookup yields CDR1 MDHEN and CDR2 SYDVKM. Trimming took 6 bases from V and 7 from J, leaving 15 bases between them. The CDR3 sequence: CASSLIRQSGYTF. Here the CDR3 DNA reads TGTGCCAGCAGCCTAATTCGACAAAGTGGCTACACCTTC.

The CDR3 sequence is CAINRDLNQPQHF. The CDR3 DNA reads TGTGCCATCAATCGGGACCTCAATCAGCCCCAGCATTTT. The V and J genes are TRBV10-3 and TRBJ1-5; D is possibly TRBD1 (5 bases). Trimming stripped 7 bases from V and 3 bases from J, with 10 bases between. This CDR3 has 13 amino acids. Germline CDR1 and CDR2: ENHRY and SYGVKD.

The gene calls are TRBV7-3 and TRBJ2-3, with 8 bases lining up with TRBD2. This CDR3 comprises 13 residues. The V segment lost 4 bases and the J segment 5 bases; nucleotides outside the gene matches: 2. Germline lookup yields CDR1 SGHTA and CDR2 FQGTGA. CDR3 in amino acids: CASSSGLEDTQYF. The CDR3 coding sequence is TGTGCCAGCAGCTCGGGACTAGAAGATACGCAGTATTTT. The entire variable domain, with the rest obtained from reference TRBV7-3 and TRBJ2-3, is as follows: GAGVSQTPSNKVTEKGKYVELRCDPISGHTALYWYRQSLGQGPEFLIYFQGTGAADDSGLPNDRFFAVRPEGSVSTLKIQRTERGDSAVYLCASSSGLEDTQYFGPGTRLTVL.

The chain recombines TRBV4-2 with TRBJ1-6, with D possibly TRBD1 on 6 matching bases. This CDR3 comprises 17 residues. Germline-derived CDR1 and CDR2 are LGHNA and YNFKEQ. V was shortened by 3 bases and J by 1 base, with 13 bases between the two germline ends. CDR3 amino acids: CASSHPGGESYNSPLHF. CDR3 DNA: TGTGCCAGCAGCCACCCGGGGGGCGAGTCCTATAATTCACCCCTCCACTTT.

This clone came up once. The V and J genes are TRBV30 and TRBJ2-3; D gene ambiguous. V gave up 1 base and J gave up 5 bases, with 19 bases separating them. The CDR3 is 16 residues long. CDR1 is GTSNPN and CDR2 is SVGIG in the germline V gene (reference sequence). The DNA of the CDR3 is TGTGCCTGGAGTGAGGAACCTCCAGTTTCCAGAGATACGCAGTATTTT. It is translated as CAWSEEPPVSRDTQYF.

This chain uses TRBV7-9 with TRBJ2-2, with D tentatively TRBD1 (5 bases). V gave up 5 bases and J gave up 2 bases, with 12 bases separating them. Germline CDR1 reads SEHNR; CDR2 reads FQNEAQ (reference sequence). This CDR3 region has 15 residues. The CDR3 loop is CASSLTEVNTGELFF. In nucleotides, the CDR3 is TGTGCCAGCAGCCTGACAGAGGTTAACACCGGGGAGCTGTTTTTT.

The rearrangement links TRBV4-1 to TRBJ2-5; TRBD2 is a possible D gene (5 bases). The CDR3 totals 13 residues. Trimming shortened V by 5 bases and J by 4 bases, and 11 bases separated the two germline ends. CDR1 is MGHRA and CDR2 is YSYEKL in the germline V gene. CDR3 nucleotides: TGCGCCAGCAGCTCCGGACTTGCAGAGACCCAGTACTTC. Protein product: CASSSGLAETQYF.

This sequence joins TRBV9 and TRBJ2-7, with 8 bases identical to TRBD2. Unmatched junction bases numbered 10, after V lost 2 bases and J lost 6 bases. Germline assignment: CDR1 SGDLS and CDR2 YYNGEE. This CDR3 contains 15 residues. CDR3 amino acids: CASSVSSAGVFEQYF. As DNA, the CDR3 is TGTGCCAGCAGCGTTTCTTCAGCGGGAGTATTCGAGCAGTACTTC.

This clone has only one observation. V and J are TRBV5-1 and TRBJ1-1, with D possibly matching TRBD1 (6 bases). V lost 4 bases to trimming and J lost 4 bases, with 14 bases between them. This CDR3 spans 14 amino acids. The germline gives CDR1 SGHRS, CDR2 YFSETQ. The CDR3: CASSLQQGVTEAFF. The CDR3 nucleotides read TGCGCCAGCAGCCTCCAACAGGGTGTCACTGAAGCTTTCTTT.

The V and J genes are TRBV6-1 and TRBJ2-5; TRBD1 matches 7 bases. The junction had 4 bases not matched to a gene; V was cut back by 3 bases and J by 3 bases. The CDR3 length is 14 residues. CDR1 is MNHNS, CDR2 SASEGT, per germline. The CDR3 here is CASSDQDREETQYF. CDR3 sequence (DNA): TGTGCCAGCAGTGACCAAGACAGGGAAGAGACCCAGTACTTC.

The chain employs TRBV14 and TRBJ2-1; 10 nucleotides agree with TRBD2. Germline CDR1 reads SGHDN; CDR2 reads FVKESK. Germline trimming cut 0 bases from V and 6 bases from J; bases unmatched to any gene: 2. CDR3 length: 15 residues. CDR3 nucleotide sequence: TGTGCCAGCAGCCAAGAGATAGCGGGGGGCAATGAGCAGTTCTTC. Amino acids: CASSQEIAGGNEQFF.

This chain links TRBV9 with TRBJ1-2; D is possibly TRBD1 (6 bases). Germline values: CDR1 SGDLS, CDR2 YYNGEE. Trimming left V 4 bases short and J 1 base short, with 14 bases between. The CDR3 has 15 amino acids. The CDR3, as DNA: TGTGCCAGCAGCTCAGGGACACGCAATAACTATGGCTACACCTTC. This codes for CASSSGTRNNYGYTF. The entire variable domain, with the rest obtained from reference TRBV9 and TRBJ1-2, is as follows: DSGVTQTPKHLITATGQRVTLRCSPRSGDLSVYWYQQSLDQGLQFLIQYYNGEERAKGNILERFSAQQFPDLHSELNLSSLELGDSALYFCASSSGTRNNYGYTFGSGTRLTVV.

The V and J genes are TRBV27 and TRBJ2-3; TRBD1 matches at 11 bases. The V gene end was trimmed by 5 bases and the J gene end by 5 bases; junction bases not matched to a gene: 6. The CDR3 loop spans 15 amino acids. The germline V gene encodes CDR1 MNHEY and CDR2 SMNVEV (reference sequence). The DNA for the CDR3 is TGTGCCAGCAGTGTCCGGGGACAGGGGGTAGATACGCAGTATTTT. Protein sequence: CASSVRGQGVDTQYF.

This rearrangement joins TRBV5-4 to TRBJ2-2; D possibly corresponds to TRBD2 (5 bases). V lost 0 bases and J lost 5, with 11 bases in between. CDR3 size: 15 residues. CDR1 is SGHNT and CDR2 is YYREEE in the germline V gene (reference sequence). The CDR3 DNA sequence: TGTGCCAGCAGCTTGGGGGTGAGGGAAACCGGGGAGCTGTTTTTT. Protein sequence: CASSLGVRETGELFF.

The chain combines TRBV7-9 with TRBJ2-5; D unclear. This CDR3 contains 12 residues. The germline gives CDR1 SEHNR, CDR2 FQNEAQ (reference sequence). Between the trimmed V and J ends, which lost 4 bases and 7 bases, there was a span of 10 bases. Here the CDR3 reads CASSSTLGTQYF. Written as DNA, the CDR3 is TGTGCCAGCAGCTCCACCTTAGGGACCCAGTACTTC.

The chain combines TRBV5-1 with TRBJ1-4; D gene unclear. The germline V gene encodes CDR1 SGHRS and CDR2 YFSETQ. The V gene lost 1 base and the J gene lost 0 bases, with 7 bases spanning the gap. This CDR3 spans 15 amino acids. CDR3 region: CASSLNTATNEKLFF. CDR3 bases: TGCGCCAGCAGCTTGAATACAGCAACTAATGAAAAACTGTTTTTT. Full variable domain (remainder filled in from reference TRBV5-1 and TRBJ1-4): KAGVTQTPRYLIKTRGQQVTLSCSPISGHRSVSWYQQTPGQGLQFLFEYFSETQRNKGNFPGRFSGRQFSNSRSEMNVSTLELGDSALYLCASSLNTATNEKLFFGSGTQLSVL.

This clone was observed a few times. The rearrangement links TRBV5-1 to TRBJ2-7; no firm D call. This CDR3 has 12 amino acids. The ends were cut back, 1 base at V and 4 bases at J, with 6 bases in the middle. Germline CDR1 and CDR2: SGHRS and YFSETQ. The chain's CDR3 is CASSLTDYEQYF. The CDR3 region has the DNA TGCGCCAGCAGCTTGACAGATTACGAGCAGTACTTC.

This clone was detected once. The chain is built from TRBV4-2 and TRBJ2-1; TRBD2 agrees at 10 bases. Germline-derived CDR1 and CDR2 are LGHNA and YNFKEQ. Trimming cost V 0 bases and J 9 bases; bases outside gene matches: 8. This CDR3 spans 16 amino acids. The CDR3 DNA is TGTGCCAGCAGCCAAGACCCTAGCGGGAGCTGGGGTGAGCAGTTCTTC. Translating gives CASSQDPSGSWGEQFF.

This CDR3 reads CAISDRGQLNTEAFF. The CDR3, as DNA: TGTGCCATCAGTGATAGAGGGCAGCTGAACACTGAAGCTTTCTTT. J is TRBJ1-1 and V is TRBV10-3; D unresolved. Between the trimmed V and J ends, which lost 3 bases and 0 bases, there was a span of 11 bases. Germline V gene data show CDR1 as ENHRY and CDR2 as SYGVKD. The length of the CDR3 is 15 residues.

CDR3 amino acids: CASSVRVWETQYF. CDR3 DNA sequence: TGTGCCAGTAGTGTGCGGGTCTGGGAGACCCAGTACTTC. The chain carries TRBV19 and TRBJ2-5; D perhaps matches TRBD2 (5 bases). V was cut by 5 bases and J by 5 bases, with 12 bases left in between. This CDR3 contains 13 residues. Germline V CDR1 and CDR2: LNHDA, SQIVND (reference sequence).

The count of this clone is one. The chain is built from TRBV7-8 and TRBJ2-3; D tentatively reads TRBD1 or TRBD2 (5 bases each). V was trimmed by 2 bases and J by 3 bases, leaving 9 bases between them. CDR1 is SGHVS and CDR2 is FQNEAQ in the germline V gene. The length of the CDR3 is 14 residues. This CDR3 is CASSLPGRTDTQYF. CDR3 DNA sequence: TGTGCCAGCAGCTTACCGGGACGGACAGATACGCAGTATTTT.

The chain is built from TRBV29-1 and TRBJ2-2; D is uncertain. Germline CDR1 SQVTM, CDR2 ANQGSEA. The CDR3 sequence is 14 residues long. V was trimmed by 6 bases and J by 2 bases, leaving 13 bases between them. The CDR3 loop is CSVLNLPNTGELFF. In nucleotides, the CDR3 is TGCAGCGTACTCAACCTCCCTAACACCGGGGAGCTGTTTTTT.